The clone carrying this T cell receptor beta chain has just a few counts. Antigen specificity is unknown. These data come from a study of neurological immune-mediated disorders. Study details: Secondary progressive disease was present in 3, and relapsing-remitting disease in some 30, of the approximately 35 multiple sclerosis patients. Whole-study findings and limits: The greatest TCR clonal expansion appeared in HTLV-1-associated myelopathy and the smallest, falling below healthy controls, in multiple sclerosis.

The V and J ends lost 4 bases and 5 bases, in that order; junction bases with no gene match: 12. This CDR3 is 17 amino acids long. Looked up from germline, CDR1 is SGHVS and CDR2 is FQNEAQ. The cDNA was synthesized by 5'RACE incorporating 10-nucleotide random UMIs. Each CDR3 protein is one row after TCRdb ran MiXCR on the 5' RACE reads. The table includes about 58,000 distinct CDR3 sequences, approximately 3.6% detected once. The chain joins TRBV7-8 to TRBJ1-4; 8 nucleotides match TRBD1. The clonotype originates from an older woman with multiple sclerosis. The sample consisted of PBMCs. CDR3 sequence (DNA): TGTGCCAGCAGCTGGCCACCGGGGACAGGAGAAAATGAAAAACTGTTTTTT. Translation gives CASSWPPGTGENEKLFF.